This T cell receptor beta chain was captured in a study of T-cell reconstitution after alpha-beta-depleted transplantation in children. V lost 2 bases to trimming and J lost 7 bases, with 9 bases between them. CDR1 KGHSH and CDR2 LQKENI come from the germline V gene. This CDR3 comprises 13 residues. This sample's TCRbeta library carried unique molecular identifier barcodes. One entry per CDR3 protein results from TCRdb running MiXCR on the PCR reads. Here the sample spans a few hundred thousand distinct CDR3 sequences, roughly a tenth being singletons. Broader study findings: At one year after transplant, newly produced T cells mostly accounted for T-cell counts and diversity.

On this clonotype: Its specificity is unknown.

The receptor's source is a boy in the first two years of life with acute myeloid leukemia, due to receive a stem cell transplant. The sequences come from PBMCs, collected before TCRalphabeta/CD19-depleted stem cell transplant. The J gene is TRBJ2-1, the V gene TRBV18; the D is unclear. CDR3 DNA sequence: TGTGCCAGCTCACCAAGGGCTCCGAATGAGCAGTTCTTC. Its translation is CASSPRAPNEQFF.